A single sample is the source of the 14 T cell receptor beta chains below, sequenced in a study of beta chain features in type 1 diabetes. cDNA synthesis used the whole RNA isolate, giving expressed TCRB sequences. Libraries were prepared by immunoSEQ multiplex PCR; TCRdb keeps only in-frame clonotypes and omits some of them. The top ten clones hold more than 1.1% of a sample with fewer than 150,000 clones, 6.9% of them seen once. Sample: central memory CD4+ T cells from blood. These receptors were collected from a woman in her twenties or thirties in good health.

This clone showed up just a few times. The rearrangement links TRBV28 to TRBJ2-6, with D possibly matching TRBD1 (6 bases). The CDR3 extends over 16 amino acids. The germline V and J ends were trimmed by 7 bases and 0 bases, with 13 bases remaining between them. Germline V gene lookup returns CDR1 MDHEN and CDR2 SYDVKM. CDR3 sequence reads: CASKPGHYSGANVLTF. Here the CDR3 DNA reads TGTGCCAGCAAACCGGGACACTACTCTGGGGCCAACGTCCTGACTTTC.

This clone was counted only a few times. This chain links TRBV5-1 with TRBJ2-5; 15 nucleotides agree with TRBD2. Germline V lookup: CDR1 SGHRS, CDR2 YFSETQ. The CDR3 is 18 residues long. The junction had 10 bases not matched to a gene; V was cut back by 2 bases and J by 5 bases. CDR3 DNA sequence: TGCGCCAGCAGCTTCTACTGGACTAGCGGGAGGGCCGGTGAGACCCAGTACTTC. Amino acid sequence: CASSFYWTSGRAGETQYF.

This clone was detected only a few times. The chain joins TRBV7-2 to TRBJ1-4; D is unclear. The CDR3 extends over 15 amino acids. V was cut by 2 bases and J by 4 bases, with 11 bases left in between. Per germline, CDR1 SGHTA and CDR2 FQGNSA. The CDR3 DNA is TGTGCCAGCAGCTTATCCGGGTCTAATAATGAAAAACTGTTTTTT. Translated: CASSLSGSNNEKLFF.

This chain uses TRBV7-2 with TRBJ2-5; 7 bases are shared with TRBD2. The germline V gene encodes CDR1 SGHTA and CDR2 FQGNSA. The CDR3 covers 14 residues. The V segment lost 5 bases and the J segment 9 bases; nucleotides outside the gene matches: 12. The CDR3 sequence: CASSLREDLGAQYF. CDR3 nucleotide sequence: TGTGCCAGCAGCCTCCGGGAGGACTTAGGGGCCCAGTACTTC.

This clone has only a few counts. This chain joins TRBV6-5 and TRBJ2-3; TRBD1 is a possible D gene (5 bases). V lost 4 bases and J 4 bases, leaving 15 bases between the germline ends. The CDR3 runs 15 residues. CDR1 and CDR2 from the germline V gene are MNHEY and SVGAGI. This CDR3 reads CASSSATVAADTQYF. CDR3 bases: TGTGCCAGCAGTTCGGCGACAGTAGCAGCAGATACGCAGTATTTT.

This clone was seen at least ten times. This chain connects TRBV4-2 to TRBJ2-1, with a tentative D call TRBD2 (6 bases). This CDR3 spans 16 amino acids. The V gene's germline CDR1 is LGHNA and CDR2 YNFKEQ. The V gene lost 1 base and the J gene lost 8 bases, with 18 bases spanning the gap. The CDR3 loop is CASSQVGGRGNDEQFF. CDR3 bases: TGTGCCAGCAGCCAAGTGGGGGGTCGCGGGAACGATGAGCAGTTCTTC.

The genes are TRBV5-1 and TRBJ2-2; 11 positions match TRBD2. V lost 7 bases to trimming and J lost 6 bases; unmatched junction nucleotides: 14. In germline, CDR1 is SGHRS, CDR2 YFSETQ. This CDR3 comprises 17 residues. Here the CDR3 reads CASAPLAGGGRAGELFF. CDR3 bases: TGCGCCAGCGCCCCCCTAGCGGGAGGAGGAAGGGCCGGGGAGCTGTTTTTT.

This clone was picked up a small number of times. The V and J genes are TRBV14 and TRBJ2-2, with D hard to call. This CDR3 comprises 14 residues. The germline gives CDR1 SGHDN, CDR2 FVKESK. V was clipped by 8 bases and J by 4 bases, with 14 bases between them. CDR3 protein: CASGSQDFTGELFF. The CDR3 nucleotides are TGTGCCAGCGGCTCCCAAGATTTCACCGGGGAGCTGTTTTTT.

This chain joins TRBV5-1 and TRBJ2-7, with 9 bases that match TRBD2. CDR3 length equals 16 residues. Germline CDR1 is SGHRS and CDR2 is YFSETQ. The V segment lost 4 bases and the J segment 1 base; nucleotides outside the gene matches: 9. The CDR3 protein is CASSAVSGSESYEQYF. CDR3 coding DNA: TGCGCCAGCAGCGCGGTTAGCGGGAGTGAATCCTACGAGCAGTACTTC.

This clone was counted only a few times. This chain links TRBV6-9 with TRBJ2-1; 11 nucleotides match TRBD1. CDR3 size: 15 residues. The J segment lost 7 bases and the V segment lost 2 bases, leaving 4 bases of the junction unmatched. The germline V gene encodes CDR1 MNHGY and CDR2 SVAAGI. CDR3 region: CASSYGQGARNEQFF. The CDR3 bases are TGTGCCAGCAGTTATGGACAGGGGGCGCGGAATGAGCAGTTCTTC.

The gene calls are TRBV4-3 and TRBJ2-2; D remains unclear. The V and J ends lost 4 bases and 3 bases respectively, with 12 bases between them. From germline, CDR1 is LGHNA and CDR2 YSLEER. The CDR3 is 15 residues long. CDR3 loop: CASSRRFKDTGELFF. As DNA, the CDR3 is TGCGCCAGCAGCCGGAGATTTAAGGACACCGGGGAGCTGTTTTTT.

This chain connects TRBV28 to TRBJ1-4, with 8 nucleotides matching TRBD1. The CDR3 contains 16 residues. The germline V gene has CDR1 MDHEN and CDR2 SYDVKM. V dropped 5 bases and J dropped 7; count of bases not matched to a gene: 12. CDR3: CASSPTTGTGTEKLFF. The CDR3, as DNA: TGTGCCAGCAGTCCAACCACCGGGACAGGAACTGAAAAACTGTTTTTT.

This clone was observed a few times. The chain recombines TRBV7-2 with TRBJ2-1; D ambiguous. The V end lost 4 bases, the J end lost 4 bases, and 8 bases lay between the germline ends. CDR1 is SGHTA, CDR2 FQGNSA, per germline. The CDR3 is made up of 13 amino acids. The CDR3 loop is CASSSTQYNEQFF. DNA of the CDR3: TGTGCCAGCAGCTCCACTCAATACAATGAGCAGTTCTTC. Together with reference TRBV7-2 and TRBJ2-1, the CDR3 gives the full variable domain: GAGVSQSPSNKVTEKGKDVELRCDPISGHTALYWYRQSLGQGLEFLIYFQGNSAPDKSGLPSDRFSAERTGGSVSTLTIQRTQQEDSAVYLCASSSTQYNEQFFGPGTRLTVL.

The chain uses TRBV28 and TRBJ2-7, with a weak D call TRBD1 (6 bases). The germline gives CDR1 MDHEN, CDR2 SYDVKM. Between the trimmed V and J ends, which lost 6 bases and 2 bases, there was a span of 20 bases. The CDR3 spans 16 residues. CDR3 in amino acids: CASRPPGVAGAYEQYF. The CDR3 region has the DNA TGTGCCAGCAGGCCCCCCGGGGTAGCAGGGGCCTACGAGCAGTACTTC. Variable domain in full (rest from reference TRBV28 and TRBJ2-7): DVKVTQSSRYLVKRTGEKVFLECVQDMDHENMFWYRQDPGLGLRLIYFSYDVKMKEKGDIPEGYSVSREKKERFSLILESASTNQTSMYLCASRPPGVAGAYEQYFGPGTRLTVT.